Listed here are 15 T cell receptor beta chains from one sample, sequenced in a study of glioma-infiltrating T cells. Amplification of TCR alpha and beta CDR3 regions from RNA used iRepertoire nested multiplex PCR. Each CDR3 protein is one row after TCRdb ran MiXCR on the multiplex PCR reads. The sample holds 90,000 to 100,000 distinct CDR3 sequences, 35% to 45% seen once. The material sequenced was glioma tissue, nonneoplastic brain tissue, or PBMCs (not recorded which). The receptors originated from a human donor with low-grade glioma or glioblastoma, undergoing nonglioma brain surgery, or in good health (not recorded which).

The chain uses TRBV4-2 and TRBJ2-3; D gene uncertain. This CDR3 is 13 amino acids long. From germline, CDR1 is LGHNA and CDR2 YNFKEQ. V dropped 2 bases and J dropped 5 bases, with 8 bases sitting between them. Here the CDR3 reads CASSQSNKDTQYF. CDR3 nucleotide sequence: TGTGCCAGCAGCCAAAGTAACAAAGATACGCAGTATTTT.

This clonotype showed up many times. This chain links TRBV7-9 with TRBJ2-5; 12 nucleotides line up with TRBD2. J lost 4 bases, V lost 5 bases, and 2 bases had no gene match. The CDR3 contains 14 residues. Germline lookup yields CDR1 SEHNR and CDR2 FQNEAQ (reference sequence). The CDR3 region has the DNA TGTGCCAGCAGCCGGGGACTAGCGGGAGAGACCCAGTACTTC. Protein sequence: CASSRGLAGETQYF.

Notes on this clonotype: Just one base apart from a much larger clone, this may be a read error. No conserved phenylalanine or tryptophan ends this CDR3, so it is likely a read error. The chain employs TRBV24-1 and TRBJ2-5; 7 bases line up with TRBD2. The CDR3 sequence is 14 residues long. Trimming took 3 bases from V and 5 from J; bases not matched to a gene: 5. Germline values: CDR1 KGHDR, CDR2 SFDVKD. The CDR3, as DNA: TGTGCCACCAGTGATCCGACTAGCCTGGAGACCCAGTACTAC. Its translation is CATSDPTSLETQYY.

This clonotype was counted many times. The chain carries TRBV7-2 and TRBJ2-7, with D unclear. The CDR3 length is 14 residues. Per germline, CDR1 SGHTA and CDR2 FQGNSA. V was clipped by 2 bases and J by 2 bases, with 10 bases between them. CDR3 loop: CASSLSLPTYEQYF. The CDR3 nucleotides are TGTGCCAGCAGCTTATCTCTCCCAACCTACGAGCAGTACTTC.

This clonotype was recorded at least ten times. This chain connects TRBV5-5 to TRBJ2-1; 12 nucleotides line up with TRBD2. Germline trimming cut 5 bases from V and 0 bases from J; bases unmatched to any gene: 6. The CDR3 extends over 17 amino acids. Germline loops: CDR1 SGHKS, CDR2 YYEKEE (reference sequence). CDR3 in DNA: TGTGCCAGCAGAGGGACTAGCGGGTCTAGCTCCTACAATGAGCAGTTCTTC. It yields the protein CASRGTSGSSSYNEQFF.

About this clonotype: This may come from a read error, since a much larger clone is one base off. The chain carries TRBV5-1 and TRBJ2-5; unclear D gene. In germline, CDR1 is SGHRS, CDR2 YFSETQ. The CDR3 covers 17 residues. Here the CDR3 DNA reads TGCGCCAGCGGCTTGTATGGGCAGGCATCATCCCAAGAGACCCAGTACTTC. Its protein product is CASGLYGQASSQETQYF.

This clonotype was recorded many times. This chain connects TRBV7-9 to TRBJ2-1, with 10 bases identical to TRBD2. The length of the CDR3 is 15 residues. With 5 bases clipped from V and 5 bases from J, the junction kept 6 bases outside the gene matches. Germline V gives CDR1 SEHNR, CDR2 FQNEAQ (reference sequence). The CDR3 nucleotides are TGTGCCAGCAGCCACAGCGGGAGGGCCGACAATGAGCAGTTCTTC. Encoded protein: CASSHSGRADNEQFF.

At least ten counts were recorded for this clonotype. The chain recombines TRBV29-1 with TRBJ2-5; tentative D call: TRBD2 (6 bases). V was pared by 5 bases and J by 1 base, with 11 bases between. The CDR3 runs to 13 residues. Germline lookup yields CDR1 SQVTM and CDR2 ANQGSEA. The CDR3 DNA reads TGCAGCGTTTCCCTCGGGGGCCAAGAGACCCAGTACTTC. As protein: CSVSLGGQETQYF.

As for this clonotype: This sequence may be a read error, since a much larger clone differs from it by one base. The CDR3 sequence is CAISAPGTGFYEQYF. CDR3 bases: TGTGCCATCAGTGCCCCCGGGACAGGGTTCTACGAGCAGTACTTC. This sequence joins TRBV6-1 and TRBJ2-7; 9 nucleotides agree with TRBD1. The CDR3 covers 15 residues. CDR1 is MNHNS, CDR2 SASEGT, per germline.

The CDR3 DNA reads as TGTGCCAGCAGTCCAGGACAGGGGGGGAACACCGGGGAGCTGTTTTTT. This translates into CASSPGQGGNTGELFF. The V and J genes are TRBV25-1 and TRBJ2-2; 10 bases are a match to TRBD1. Germline V CDR1 and CDR2: MGHDK, SYGVNS. Trimming at V came to 5 bases and at J to 1 base, leaving 4 bases not matched to a gene. The CDR3 runs to 16 residues.

This chain uses TRBV27 with TRBJ2-3; 12 bases agree with TRBD2. The germline V gene encodes CDR1 MNHEY and CDR2 SMNVEV (reference sequence). V dropped 0 bases and J dropped 3; count of bases not matched to a gene: 4. The CDR3 contains 17 residues. The CDR3 DNA reads as TGTGCCAGCAGTTTATCGGCTAGCGGGAGGGAGACAGATACGCAGTATTTT. Protein sequence: CASSLSASGRETDTQYF.

About this clonotype itself: This may be a read error, as it is one base from a much larger clone. The V gene is TRBV7-8, the J gene TRBJ1-6; D remains ambiguous. The V gene's germline CDR1 is SGHVS and CDR2 FQNEAQ. The CDR3 has 15 amino acids. The DNA of the CDR3 is TGTGCCAGCTCGCAAGAGGACTCTTATAATTCACCCCTCCCCTTT. Protein sequence: CASSQEDSYNSPLPF.

By frequency in the sample, this clonotype is medium-sized (0.01 to 0.1%). This chain links TRBV10-3 with TRBJ2-7; D ambiguous. The germline V and J ends were trimmed by 1 base and 5 bases, with 6 bases remaining between them. This CDR3 contains 12 residues. Germline V gene data show CDR1 as ENHRY and CDR2 as SYGVKD. The CDR3: CAISEYSHEQYF. The CDR3 DNA is TGTGCCATCAGTGAGTACAGCCACGAGCAGTACTTC.

There are many counts of this clonotype. The chain employs TRBV19 and TRBJ1-1; TRBD1 aligns across 9 bases. The junction had 3 bases not matched to a gene; V was cut back by 4 bases and J by 0 bases. The CDR3 runs 15 residues. From germline, CDR1 is LNHDA and CDR2 SQIVND (reference sequence). In DNA, the CDR3 is TGTGCCAGTAGTACCAGGGACAGGGTGAACACTGAAGCTTTCTTT. Protein: CASSTRDRVNTEAFF.

The chain employs TRBV15 and TRBJ2-7; 9 nucleotides align to TRBD2. Germline V gives CDR1 LNHNV, CDR2 YYDKDF (reference sequence). The CDR3 spans 19 residues. V trimming: 0 bases; J trimming: 2 bases; junction bases outside the gene matches: 14. The CDR3, as DNA: TGTGCCACCAGCAGAGATACCCTAGCGGGGTCAGATCGAGCCTACGAGCAGTACTTC. Translating it yields CATSRDTLAGSDRAYEQYF.